These 32 T cell receptor beta chains were sequenced from one sample in a study of shared clonotypes between healthy human individuals. Repertoires were generated with immunoSEQ multiplex PCR, while TCRdb's copy carries only in-frame clones and drops some. This sample yields about 110,000 clones, of which approximately 70% are seen a single time; more than 20% belongs to the top ten. Source material: memory CD8+ T cells sorted from blood. Sample subset: CD45RO+ cells pooled with CCR7-negative TemRA cells. Receptors originate from a woman aged 30 to 39 in good health.

This chain uses TRBV6-1 with TRBJ1-2; 7 positions match TRBD1. The CDR3 covers 12 residues. Germline loops: CDR1 MNHNS, CDR2 SASEGT. Trimming removed 6 bases from V and 2 bases from J; junction bases left unmatched: 0. Here the CDR3 reads CASSRGNYGYTF. The CDR3 DNA follows: TGTGCCAGCAGCAGGGGGAACTATGGCTACACCTTC.

This clone was counted once. The rearrangement uses TRBV6-5 and TRBJ2-2, with D maybe TRBD1 (6 bases). Germline V CDR1 and CDR2: MNHEY, SVGAGI. The V gene lost 7 bases and the J gene lost 8 bases, with 20 bases spanning the gap. The CDR3 has 15 residues. The CDR3 nucleotides are TGTGCCAGCACAACCGGGACAAGGGTTTCGGGGGAGCTGTTTTTT. Translating gives CASTTGTRVSGELFF.

The rearrangement uses TRBV27 and TRBJ1-2, with a possible D match to TRBD1 (5 bases). V was shortened by 5 bases and J by 2 bases, with 9 bases between the two germline ends. The length of the CDR3 is 13 residues. Germline loops: CDR1 MNHEY, CDR2 SMNVEV (reference sequence). As DNA, the CDR3 is TGTGCCAGCAGTCCTACAGGCAACTATGGCTACACCTTC. Its protein product is CASSPTGNYGYTF.

This chain connects TRBV5-5 to TRBJ2-7, with TRBD2 matching over 7 bases. From germline, CDR1 is SGHKS and CDR2 YYEKEE (reference sequence). The junction had 10 bases not matched to a gene; V was cut back by 2 bases and J by 2 bases. The length of the CDR3 is 16 residues. CDR3 nucleotides: TGTGCCAGCAGCTTTTTTGCGGGAGAGGGGACCTACGAGCAGTACTTC. Encoded protein: CASSFFAGEGTYEQYF. The full variable domain, its missing parts supplied by reference TRBV5-5 and TRBJ2-7, is DAGVTQSPTHLIKTRGQQVTLRCSPISGHKSVSWYQQVLGQGPQFIFQYYEKEERGRGNFPDRFSARQFPNYSSELNVNALLLGDSALYLCASSFFAGEGTYEQYFGPGTRLTVT.

The chain couples TRBV7-9 to TRBJ2-5, with TRBD2 matching over 9 bases. Germline V gene lookup returns CDR1 SEHNR and CDR2 FQNEAQ (reference sequence). Trimming at V came to 4 bases and at J to 2 bases, leaving 8 bases not matched to a gene. The CDR3 covers 16 residues. CDR3 sequence reads: CASSSSSSGIQETQYF. The CDR3 region has the DNA TGTGCCAGCAGCTCCAGTTCTAGCGGGATACAAGAGACCCAGTACTTC.

The rearrangement links TRBV10-3 to TRBJ2-3; no definite D call. CDR1 and CDR2 from the germline V gene are ENHRY and SYGVKD. The CDR3 runs 15 residues. Trimming pared 3 bases from V and 8 bases from J, leaving 18 bases between. The CDR3 reads CAISDGVSRQGTQYF. In DNA, the CDR3 is TGTGCCATCAGTGACGGCGTATCGCGCCAAGGTACGCAGTATTTT.

The V call is TRBV30, the J call TRBJ1-2, with a possible D match to TRBD1 (6 bases). Germline V lookup: CDR1 GTSNPN, CDR2 SVGIG (reference sequence). Trimming pared 1 base from V and 3 bases from J, leaving 9 bases between. This CDR3 is 13 amino acids long. DNA of the CDR3: TGTGCCTGGAGTGAACAGGGACACTATGGCTACACCTTC. It translates to CAWSEQGHYGYTF.

The chain joins TRBV30 to TRBJ2-1, with 8 bases lining up with TRBD1. The CDR3 totals 14 residues. V was pared by 5 bases and J by 6 bases, with 9 bases of the junction left unmatched. Per germline, CDR1 GTSNPN and CDR2 SVGIG (reference sequence). The CDR3 region is CAWENSGTGNEQFF. In DNA form, the CDR3 reads TGTGCCTGGGAAAACTCCGGGACAGGCAATGAGCAGTTCTTC.

This clone was counted only a few times. This chain connects TRBV11-3 to TRBJ2-7, with D maybe TRBD2 (6 bases). CDR3 size: 16 residues. Germline lookup yields CDR1 SGHNT and CDR2 YENEEA. V lost 5 bases to trimming and J lost 4 bases, with 21 bases between them. DNA of the CDR3: TGTGCCAGCAGCCACTATGACTGGAGTAGCGGATACGAGCAGTACTTC. Protein sequence: CASSHYDWSSGYEQYF.

This clone is labeled as medium-sized. The V call is TRBV19, the J call TRBJ2-7; D call uncertain. Germline V gene sequence: CDR1 LNHDA, CDR2 SQIVND (reference sequence). The CDR3 totals 15 residues. Trimming left V 2 bases short and J 0 bases short, with 11 bases between. The CDR3: CASSIMATPSYEQYF. The CDR3 DNA reads as TGTGCCAGTAGTATAATGGCCACCCCCTCCTACGAGCAGTACTTC.

The table lists this clone with many counts. This sample includes further DNA sequences coding for the same CDR3. This chain uses TRBV9 with TRBJ2-3, with TRBD2 matching 11 bases. Germline V gives CDR1 SGDLS, CDR2 YYNGEE. V dropped 5 bases and J dropped 4; count of bases not matched to a gene: 3. The length of the CDR3 is 14 residues. As DNA, the CDR3 is TGTGCCAGCAGTTTAGCGGGAGGGTCAGATACGCAGTATTTT. Its protein product is CASSLAGGSDTQYF.

The chain carries TRBV7-6 and TRBJ2-7; 9 bases fit TRBD2. The length of the CDR3 is 19 residues. V lost 1 base to trimming and J lost 7 bases; unmatched junction nucleotides: 20. The germline CDR1 and CDR2 sequences are SGHVS and FNYEAQ. CDR3 DNA: TGTGCCAGCAGCTTAGATCTGTGGCTAGCGGGATCCCCCGCCGGAGAGCAGTACTTC. Translated: CASSLDLWLAGSPAGEQYF.

The V gene is TRBV19, the J gene TRBJ1-2, with D possibly TRBD1 on 5 matching bases. Trimming left V 0 bases short and J 6 bases short, with 8 bases between. The CDR3 runs 13 residues. CDR1 and CDR2 (germline): LNHDA, SQIVND (reference sequence). CDR3 sequence (DNA): TGTGCCAGTAGTATAGATCCAGGGAATGGCTACACCTTC. Its translation: CASSIDPGNGYTF.

This clone was seen a single time. V is TRBV5-4 and J is TRBJ2-7; TRBD1 aligns across 8 bases. This CDR3 is built from 14 residues. The V gene end was trimmed by 3 bases and the J gene end by 3 bases; junction bases not matched to a gene: 5. Germline CDR1 is SGHNT and CDR2 is YYREEE (reference sequence). The CDR3 loop is CASSSDRGHYEQYF. DNA of the CDR3: TGTGCCAGCAGCTCCGACAGGGGACACTACGAGCAGTACTTC.

The rearrangement links TRBV25-1 to TRBJ2-1; tentatively, D is TRBD1 (6 bases). Per germline, CDR1 MGHDK and CDR2 SYGVNS. V lost 2 bases, J lost 6 bases, and 14 bases lay in between. The CDR3 contains 15 residues. The CDR3 spells CASSETGTTFNEQFF. The CDR3, as DNA: TGTGCCAGCAGTGAAACCGGGACAACCTTCAATGAGCAGTTCTTC. The whole variable domain, remainder taken from reference TRBV25-1 and TRBJ2-1, is EADIYQTPRYLVIGTGKKITLECSQTMGHDKMYWYQQDPGMELHLIHYSYGVNSTEKGDLSSESTVSRIRTEHFPLTLESARPSHTSQYLCASSETGTTFNEQFFGPGTRLTVL.

The V and J genes are TRBV4-1 and TRBJ2-1, with D perhaps assigned TRBD1 or TRBD2 (5 bases each). Trimming took off 4 bases at V and 5 bases at J, with 12 bases between the two ends. The germline V gene has CDR1 MGHRA and CDR2 YSYEKL. The CDR3 is 14 residues long. The CDR3, as DNA: TGCGCCAGCAGCCCCCGGGACCGAGACAATGAGCAGTTCTTC. Its protein product is CASSPRDRDNEQFF.

The CDR3 spells CASSETLSGGANYGYTF. The CDR3 nucleotides read TGTGCCAGCAGCGAAACCCTTTCAGGGGGCGCTAACTATGGCTACACCTTC. V is TRBV6-1 and J is TRBJ1-2, with 8 bases matching TRBD1. Trimming cost V 6 bases and J 0 bases; bases outside gene matches: 12. Germline CDR1 is MNHNS and CDR2 is SASEGT. CDR3 length equals 17 residues.

Worth noting for this clone: In the same sample, other DNA sequences code for this CDR3. The chain combines TRBV4-1 with TRBJ2-7; 7 bases are a match to TRBD2. The germline V gene has CDR1 MGHRA and CDR2 YSYEKL. The CDR3 is 13 amino acids. J lost 5 bases, V lost 0 bases, and 1 base had no gene match. CDR3 nucleotide sequence: TGCGCCAGCAGCCAAGATCGGGGGGACGAGCAGTACTTC. Encoded protein: CASSQDRGDEQYF.

About this clone: A much larger clone sits a single nucleotide away, making a read error possible. Because it lacks the conserved phenylalanine or tryptophan at the end, this CDR3 is likely a read error. The chain combines TRBV2 with TRBJ1-5; D unresolved. Trimming took 7 bases from V and 4 from J, leaving 14 bases between them. This CDR3 comprises 14 residues. Germline V CDR1 and CDR2: SNHLY, FYNNEI. CDR3 residues: CASNPGALNQPQHI. CDR3 bases: TGTGCCAGCAATCCCGGAGCATTGAATCAGCCCCAGCATATT.

The chain recombines TRBV5-4 with TRBJ2-1; TRBD1 might be the D (5 bases). The CDR3 runs 15 residues. Trimming left V 4 bases short and J 4 bases short, with 15 bases between. Germline V CDR1 and CDR2: SGHNT, YYREEE (reference sequence). CDR3 in amino acids: CASSVPGHTYNEQFF. The CDR3 DNA reads as TGTGCCAGCAGCGTTCCAGGACATACTTACAATGAGCAGTTCTTC.

This clone was seen ten or more times. The rearrangement links TRBV6-1 to TRBJ2-7, with TRBD2 matching 9 bases. The junction had 6 bases not matched to a gene; V was cut back by 1 base and J by 5 bases. This CDR3 region has 15 residues. Germline V CDR1 and CDR2: MNHNS, SASEGT. CDR3 protein: CASSEENSGSHEQYF. The CDR3 nucleotides read TGTGCCAGCAGTGAAGAAAATAGCGGGAGCCACGAGCAGTACTTC.

This clone has a handful of counts. Other DNA variants within this sample encode the same CDR3. This chain connects TRBV19 to TRBJ1-5; D is unclear. With 3 bases removed from V and 2 bases from J, the gap between germline ends came to 11 bases. The germline V gene encodes CDR1 LNHDA and CDR2 SQIVND (reference sequence). The CDR3 totals 15 residues. CDR3: CASSIWSGGNQPQHF. For the CDR3, the DNA is TGTGCCAGTAGTATTTGGTCCGGGGGCAATCAGCCCCAGCATTTT.

This CDR3 reads CASSLTSGPNTEAFF. CDR3 nucleotide sequence: TGTGCCAGCAGCTTAACTTCAGGCCCGAACACTGAAGCTTTCTTT. The V gene is TRBV7-8, the J gene TRBJ1-1; D is unresolved. V was shortened by 2 bases and J by 1 base, with 11 bases between the two germline ends. Germline CDR1 is SGHVS and CDR2 is FQNEAQ. This CDR3 contains 15 residues.

This clone was seen more than once but under ten times. The chain recombines TRBV7-9 with TRBJ1-5; TRBD1 is a possible D gene (5 bases). This CDR3 region has 15 residues. In germline, CDR1 is SEHNR, CDR2 FQNEAQ (reference sequence). V lost 1 base to trimming and J lost 7 bases, with 14 bases between them. The DNA for the CDR3 is TGTGCCAGCAGCTTAGGAGGGGAGTATGGACAGCCCCAGCATTTT. Translating gives CASSLGGEYGQPQHF.

The genes are TRBV18 and TRBJ1-2, with TRBD1 as a possible D gene (5 bases). CDR3 length: 13 amino acids. Germline lookup yields CDR1 KGHSH and CDR2 LQKENI. Trimming took off 3 bases at V and 2 bases at J, with 7 bases between the two ends. DNA of the CDR3: TGTGCCAGCTCACCGACAGCAAACTATGGCTACACCTTC. This gives the protein CASSPTANYGYTF. The full variable domain, rest sourced from reference TRBV18 and TRBJ1-2, is NAGVMQNPRHLVRRRGQEARLRCSPMKGHSHVYWYRQLPEEGLKFMVYLQKENIIDESGMPKERFSAEFPKEGPSILRIQQVVRGDSAAYFCASSPTANYGYTFGSGTRLTVV.

Remarks on this clone: One end of the junction varies from germline; a read error may be responsible. V usage is TRBV6-1 and J usage is TRBJ2-3; D gene uncertain. Germline loops: CDR1 MNHNS, CDR2 SASEGT. The CDR3 runs to 17 residues. CDR3 sequence: CASSEAPGERGTDTQYF. The CDR3 nucleotides are TGTGCCAGCAGCGAAGCCCCAGGCGAAAGGGGCACAGATACGCAGTATTTT.

The genes are TRBV4-1 and TRBJ1-1; no reliable D call. Germline CDR1 reads MGHRA; CDR2 reads YSYEKL. The V end was cut by 5 bases, the J end by 0 bases, with 13 bases between. The CDR3 length is 15 residues. CDR3 in amino acids: CASSFRAGMNTEAFF. In DNA form, the CDR3 reads TGCGCCAGCAGCTTCCGTGCCGGTATGAACACTGAAGCTTTCTTT.

This chain connects TRBV28 to TRBJ1-1; 8 bases agree with TRBD1. The CDR3 has 16 residues. J gave up 4 bases and V 8 bases, and 15 bases lay outside the gene matches. The germline V gene encodes CDR1 MDHEN and CDR2 SYDVKM. The CDR3: CASVRAGGDWATEAFF. The CDR3 DNA is TGTGCCAGCGTCAGGGCAGGGGGCGATTGGGCCACTGAAGCTTTCTTT.

This clone was recorded many times. V usage is TRBV11-2 and J usage is TRBJ2-7; 11 nucleotides match TRBD2. The CDR3 totals 18 residues. J gave up 4 bases and V 1 base, and 12 bases lay outside the gene matches. Germline-derived CDR1 and CDR2 are SGHAT and FQNNGV. The CDR3 bases are TGTGCCAGCAGCTTAGGGGACTGGACTAGCGGGCCCGCATACGAGCAGTACTTC. Its protein is CASSLGDWTSGPAYEQYF.

For the CDR3, the DNA is TGTGCCAGCAGCCAAGTATCAGAGGGGGGGAGCGGGGAGCTGTTTTTT. Translated, it gives CASSQVSEGGSGELFF. The gene calls are TRBV4-2 and TRBJ2-2; tentatively, D is TRBD2 (7 bases). V gave up 1 base and J gave up 7 bases, with 16 bases separating them. The CDR3 is 16 residues long. Germline lookup yields CDR1 LGHNA and CDR2 YNFKEQ.

This rearrangement joins TRBV6-5 to TRBJ1-1; D perhaps matches TRBD1 (5 bases). The CDR3 runs 13 residues. Trimming shortened V by 7 bases and J by 3 bases, and 12 bases separated the two germline ends. From germline, CDR1 is MNHEY and CDR2 SVGAGI. Written as DNA, the CDR3 is TGTGCCAGCACCCTGGGGGGATACACTGAAGCTTTCTTT. Protein: CASTLGGYTEAFF.

This chain joins TRBV4-1 and TRBJ1-2; D is undetermined. Trimming left V 1 base short and J 6 bases short, with 12 bases between. This CDR3 has 14 amino acids. Germline V gives CDR1 MGHRA, CDR2 YSYEKL. CDR3 loop: CASSQVVNYHGYTF. The CDR3 nucleotides read TGCGCCAGCAGCCAAGTCGTCAATTACCATGGCTACACCTTC.